Below are 21 T cell receptor beta chains sequenced from a single sample in a study of PD-L1 blockade in urothelial cancer. Clones were sequenced by immunoSEQ multiplex PCR, and TCRdb holds only the in-frame ones, with some missing. The sample yields 80,000 to 130,000 clones, over 80% seen once. The input for sequencing was PBMCs, taken around atezolizumab (anti-PD-L1) treatment. Receptors were obtained from a woman aged 80 or older with urothelial cancer.

This clone turned up a few times. The chain employs TRBV5-1 and TRBJ2-5, with no clear D. The germline gives CDR1 SGHRS, CDR2 YFSETQ. The CDR3 length is 15 residues. V lost 2 bases and J 2 bases, leaving 13 bases between the germline ends. The CDR3 here is CASSFGRSRQETQYF. CDR3 bases: TGCGCCAGCAGCTTTGGAAGGAGCAGACAAGAGACCCAGTACTTC.

V gene TRBV28 combines with J gene TRBJ2-3; 8 nucleotides match TRBD2. This CDR3 is built from 18 residues. Germline CDR1 is MDHEN and CDR2 is SYDVKM. Trimming removed 7 bases from V and 4 bases from J; junction bases left unmatched: 19. The CDR3 loop reads CASNSYGVSAGAADTQYF. The CDR3 coding sequence is TGTGCCAGCAATTCCTACGGTGTATCAGCGGGAGCTGCAGATACGCAGTATTTT.

This clone is a singleton in its sample. V and J are TRBV28 and TRBJ1-2; 9 bases agree with TRBD1. The J segment lost 2 bases and the V segment lost 5 bases, leaving 6 bases of the junction unmatched. Germline CDR1 MDHEN, CDR2 SYDVKM. This CDR3 contains 15 residues. CDR3 protein: CASSPPGTGNYGYTF. The DNA of the CDR3 is TGTGCCAGCAGTCCCCCCGGGACAGGGAACTATGGCTACACCTTC.

The chain couples TRBV11-2 to TRBJ2-5, with 9 bases lining up with TRBD1. J gave up 5 bases and V 1 base, and 8 bases lay outside the gene matches. Germline loops: CDR1 SGHAT, CDR2 FQNNGV. This CDR3 comprises 16 residues. The CDR3: CASSLVTGQGTETQYF. Written as DNA, the CDR3 is TGTGCCAGCAGCTTAGTCACTGGACAGGGGACGGAGACCCAGTACTTC.

The chain uses TRBV5-1 and TRBJ2-2; D is unresolved. Germline loops: CDR1 SGHRS, CDR2 YFSETQ. Trimming took off 2 bases at V and 4 bases at J, with 12 bases between the two ends. The CDR3 totals 15 residues. The CDR3 DNA follows: TGCGCCAGCAGCTTTTCCGACTGGGTCACCGGGGAGCTGTTTTTT. It yields the protein CASSFSDWVTGELFF.

The chain recombines TRBV9 with TRBJ2-5; 8 positions match TRBD2. This CDR3 has 16 residues. V was clipped by 1 base and J by 1 base; unmatched bases: 6. CDR1 SGDLS and CDR2 YYNGEE come from the germline V gene. The CDR3 sequence: CASSVSAGETQETQYF. In DNA form, the CDR3 reads TGTGCCAGCAGCGTATCAGCGGGAGAGACCCAAGAGACCCAGTACTTC.

The chain is built from TRBV5-4 and TRBJ2-4; TRBD2 aligns across 8 bases. The germline V gene has CDR1 SGHNT and CDR2 YYREEE (reference sequence). V lost 2 bases to trimming and J lost 8 bases; unmatched junction nucleotides: 9. The CDR3 is made up of 15 amino acids. CDR3 region: CASSFRSGTGDIQYF. DNA of the CDR3: TGTGCCAGCAGCTTTCGTAGCGGGACCGGGGACATTCAGTACTTC.

The chain uses TRBV5-1 and TRBJ2-1; TRBD2 might be the D (6 bases). This CDR3 comprises 14 residues. V was clipped by 7 bases and J by 5 bases, with 16 bases between them. Germline CDR1 reads SGHRS; CDR2 reads YFSETQ. In DNA, the CDR3 is TGCGCCAGCTCCGAGGGGAGGCGGGACAATGAGCAGTTCTTC. Protein: CASSEGRRDNEQFF.

The chain has TRBV7-9 and TRBJ1-5; D unclear. Germline V CDR1 and CDR2: SEHNR, FQNEAQ (reference sequence). This CDR3 has 15 amino acids. V lost 1 base and J 0 bases, leaving 7 bases between the germline ends. The CDR3 sequence: CASSLGAYSNQPQHF. CDR3 DNA: TGTGCCAGCAGCTTAGGAGCTTATAGCAATCAGCCCCAGCATTTT.

J is TRBJ2-7 and V is TRBV27, with TRBD1 matching over 7 bases. Trimming took 6 bases from V and 2 from J; bases not matched to a gene: 1. The CDR3 runs 12 residues. The germline CDR1 and CDR2 sequences are MNHEY and SMNVEV (reference sequence). CDR3: CASRDRAYEQYF. Here the CDR3 DNA reads TGTGCCAGCAGAGACAGGGCCTACGAGCAGTACTTC.

The chain recombines TRBV19 with TRBJ1-2, with 8 bases identical to TRBD1. The germline gives CDR1 LNHDA, CDR2 SQIVND (reference sequence). With V trimmed by 4 bases and J by 12 bases, 7 bases remained unmatched. The CDR3 spans 12 residues. The CDR3 is CASSTRTGSDTF. The CDR3 DNA reads TGTGCCAGTAGTACTAGGACAGGGTCCGACACCTTC.

CDR3 coding DNA: TGTGCCAGCAGTCCCGGGGGGGATGAGCAGTTCTTC. Amino acid sequence: CASSPGGDEQFF. The chain carries TRBV6-6 and TRBJ2-1; 8 bases are shared with TRBD2. Trimming took 5 bases from V and 8 from J; bases not matched to a gene: 2. Germline V CDR1 and CDR2: MNHNY, SVGAGI (reference sequence). This CDR3 has 12 amino acids.

The count of this clone is one. The chain is built from TRBV7-9 and TRBJ1-2; D is unresolved. This CDR3 has 11 residues. Per the germline V gene, CDR1 is SEHNR and CDR2 is FQNEAQ (reference sequence). Trimming left V 4 bases short and J 6 bases short, with 6 bases between. CDR3 loop: CASSSRDGYTF. The DNA of the CDR3 is TGTGCCAGCAGCTCCCGGGATGGCTACACCTTC.

The V call is TRBV5-1, the J call TRBJ2-7; the match to TRBD1 covers 7 bases. CDR1 and CDR2 (germline): SGHRS, YFSETQ. V was clipped by 0 bases and J by 2 bases; unmatched bases: 5. The CDR3 consists of 15 residues. This CDR3 is CASSLDGQGAYEQYF. The DNA of the CDR3 is TGCGCCAGCAGCTTGGATGGCCAGGGGGCCTACGAGCAGTACTTC.

The rearrangement joins TRBV5-4 to TRBJ2-3; 12 nucleotides agree with TRBD1. This CDR3 has 14 residues. Germline values: CDR1 SGHNT, CDR2 YYREEE (reference sequence). Trimming took 5 bases from V and 6 from J; bases not matched to a gene: 4. CDR3 in DNA: TGTGCCAGCAGAGGGACAGGGGGCAGGGATACGCAGTATTTT. This gives the protein CASRGTGGRDTQYF.

This rearrangement joins TRBV5-1 to TRBJ2-1; possible D gene TRBD2, 6 bases. Deletions cut 4 bases from V and 9 bases from J, with 23 bases between. The CDR3 totals 16 residues. The germline V gene encodes CDR1 SGHRS and CDR2 YFSETQ. The CDR3 reads CASSAGLLSKGGEQFF. Written as DNA, the CDR3 is TGCGCCAGCAGCGCGGGACTCCTCTCCAAGGGAGGTGAGCAGTTCTTC. Full variable domain (missing parts from reference TRBV5-1 and TRBJ2-1): KAGVTQTPRYLIKTRGQQVTLSCSPISGHRSVSWYQQTPGQGLQFLFEYFSETQRNKGNFPGRFSGRQFSNSRSEMNVSTLELGDSALYLCASSAGLLSKGGEQFFGPGTRLTVL.

V is TRBV10-3 and J is TRBJ2-5, with TRBD1 matching over 10 bases. The CDR3 sequence is 16 residues long. Germline V lookup: CDR1 ENHRY, CDR2 SYGVKD. J was trimmed by 2 bases and V by 5 bases; bases with no gene match: 8. CDR3 residues: CAISKAGTGVQETQYF. Written as DNA, the CDR3 is TGTGCCATCAGTAAGGCCGGGACAGGGGTGCAAGAGACCCAGTACTTC.

The chain employs TRBV7-8 and TRBJ2-7, with 10 bases matching TRBD1. The V and J ends lost 5 bases and 6 bases, in that order; junction bases with no gene match: 7. This CDR3 is 14 amino acids long. The germline V gene has CDR1 SGHVS and CDR2 FQNEAQ. The CDR3 loop reads CASSALGTGAEQYF. For the CDR3, the DNA is TGTGCCAGCAGCGCCCTCGGGACAGGGGCCGAGCAGTACTTC.

The chain is built from TRBV5-1 and TRBJ2-1, with TRBD2 identical over 7 bases. Germline CDR1 SGHRS, CDR2 YFSETQ. The CDR3 extends over 14 amino acids. V shed 2 bases, J shed 9 bases, and the junction held 8 bases outside the gene matches. CDR3 in DNA: TGCGCCAGCAGCTTTCCCGCGGGAGACAGTGAGCAGTTCTTC. It is translated as CASSFPAGDSEQFF.

The chain recombines TRBV5-1 with TRBJ1-2; 8 nucleotides agree with TRBD1. Germline-derived CDR1 and CDR2 are SGHRS and YFSETQ. J lost 7 bases, V lost 3 bases, and 5 bases had no gene match. CDR3 length: 13 amino acids. The CDR3 reads CASSSDRGGGYTF. In nucleotides, the CDR3 is TGCGCCAGCAGCTCTGACAGGGGAGGTGGCTACACCTTC.

V usage is TRBV5-4 and J usage is TRBJ1-1; D remains unclear. In germline, CDR1 is SGHNT, CDR2 YYREEE (reference sequence). This CDR3 region has 14 residues. Trimming took off 4 bases at V and 1 base at J, with 11 bases between the two ends. The CDR3: CASSAGGRNTEAFF. The CDR3 DNA reads as TGTGCCAGCAGCGCTGGAGGTAGGAACACTGAAGCTTTCTTT.